This T cell receptor (beta chain) was sequenced during a study of cytomegalovirus exposure and HLA in healthy donors. The CDR3 length is 11 residues. Trimming left V 6 bases short and J 5 bases short, with 7 bases between. Germline V gene sequence: CDR1 LNHDA, CDR2 SQIVND (reference sequence). Remarks on this clone: Its target is not known. Other nucleotide sequences from this sample produce the same CDR3.

PCR was performed using 60 Vbeta and 13 Jbeta primers. Produced via immunoSEQ multiplex PCR; TCRdb's table is partial and in-frame only. The repertoire holds roughly 180,000 clones, with over 80% as singletons. Broader study findings: The study labeled 164 TCR beta chains cytomegalovirus-associated. DRB1 had the most TCR associations and HLA-C the fewest, a later analysis found, with rates varying by HLA locus.

This receptor was obtained from a boy aged 2-9 years in good health and CMV-seronegative. This rearrangement joins TRBV19 to TRBJ1-1, with D perhaps TRBD1 (6 bases). Sequenced material: PBMCs. The CDR3 sequence is CASSRGTEAFF. CDR3 DNA sequence: TGTGCCAGTAGCAGGGGAACTGAAGCTTTCTTT. The full variable domain, in which reference TRBV19 and TRBJ1-1 provide the parts outside the CDR3, is DGGITQSPKYLFRKEGQNVTLSCEQNLNHDAMYWYRQDPGQGLRLIYYSQIVNDFQKGDIAEGYSVSREKKESFPLTVTSAQKNPTAFYLCASSRGTEAFFGQGTRLTVV.